The 2 T cell receptor beta chains given below trace back to one sample, sequenced in a study of cytomegalovirus exposure and HLA in healthy donors. PCR was performed using 60 Vbeta and 13 Jbeta primers. Using immunoSEQ multiplex PCR, the repertoire was profiled, and TCRdb retains in-frame clones only, with some absent. The sample shows 170,000 or so clones, about 80% of them seen only once. The material sequenced was PBMCs. All receptors come from a boy aged 5-17 years in good health and CMV-seronegative.

The chain combines TRBV5-4 with TRBJ2-3, with D possibly TRBD1 on 6 matching bases. V was clipped by 0 bases and J by 1 base, with 9 bases between them. Germline CDR1 SGHNT, CDR2 YYREEE (reference sequence). CDR3 size: 15 residues. The CDR3 loop reads CASSLVQGRTDTQYF. The CDR3 DNA reads as TGTGCCAGCAGCTTGGTTCAGGGGCGCACAGATACGCAGTATTTT. The full variable domain, completed using reference TRBV5-4 and TRBJ2-3, is ETGVTQSPTHLIKTRGQQVTLRCSSQSGHNTVSWYQQALGQGPQFIFQYYREEENGRGNFPPRFSGLQFPNYSSELNVNALELDDSALYLCASSLVQGRTDTQYFGPGTRLTVL.

The gene calls are TRBV30 and TRBJ2-6, with D maybe TRBD1 (6 bases). Trimming stripped 0 bases from V and 2 bases from J, with 8 bases between. This CDR3 contains 15 residues. Germline CDR1 reads GTSNPN; CDR2 reads SVGIG (reference sequence). CDR3 region: CAWSVAGAGANVLTF. The CDR3 DNA reads TGTGCCTGGAGTGTTGCAGGGGCTGGGGCCAACGTCCTGACTTTC. The complete variable domain, with remaining parts taken from reference TRBV30 and TRBJ2-6, reads SQTIHQWPATLVQPVGSPLSLECTVEGTSNPNLYWYRQAAGRGLQLLFYSVGIGQISSEVPQNLSASRPQDRQFILSSKKLLLSDSGFYLCAWSVAGAGANVLTFGAGSRLTVL.